This T cell receptor beta chain was sequenced during a study of T cell responses to AZD1222 COVID-19 vaccine. Study-wide findings and caveats: Samples come after the peak T cell response, not at day 14.

A word on this clone: Its target is unknown.

Clones were sequenced by immunoSEQ multiplex PCR, and TCRdb holds only the in-frame ones, with some missing. The repertoire holds more than 70,000 clones, with 85% to 95% as singletons. V lost 7 bases to trimming and J lost 4 bases, with 13 bases between them. Germline CDR1 MNHEY, CDR2 SVGAGI. This CDR3 region has 14 residues. This rearrangement joins TRBV6-5 to TRBJ1-4, with D tentatively TRBD1 (6 bases). The starting material was peripheral blood, obtained 28 days after the second AZD1222 dose. The receptor's source is an adult who received the AZD1222 COVID-19 vaccine. In nucleotides, the CDR3 is TGTGCCAGCATCAAGGGGGGGAATAATGAAAAACTGTTTTTT. Amino acids: CASIKGGNNEKLFF.